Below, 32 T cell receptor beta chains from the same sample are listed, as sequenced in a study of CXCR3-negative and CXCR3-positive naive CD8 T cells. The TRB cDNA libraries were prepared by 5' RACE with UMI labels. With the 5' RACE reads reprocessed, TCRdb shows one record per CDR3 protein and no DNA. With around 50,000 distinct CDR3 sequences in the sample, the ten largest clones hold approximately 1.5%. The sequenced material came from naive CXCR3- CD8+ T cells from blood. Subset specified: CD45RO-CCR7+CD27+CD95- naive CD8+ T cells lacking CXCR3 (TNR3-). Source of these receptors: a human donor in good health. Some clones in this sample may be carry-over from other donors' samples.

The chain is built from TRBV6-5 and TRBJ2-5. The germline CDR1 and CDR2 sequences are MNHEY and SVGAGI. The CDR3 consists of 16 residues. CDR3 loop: CASSYSSNRGWETQYF.

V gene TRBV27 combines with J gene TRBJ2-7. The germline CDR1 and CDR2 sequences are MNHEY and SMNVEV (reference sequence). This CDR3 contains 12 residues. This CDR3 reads CASGGGPYEQYF.

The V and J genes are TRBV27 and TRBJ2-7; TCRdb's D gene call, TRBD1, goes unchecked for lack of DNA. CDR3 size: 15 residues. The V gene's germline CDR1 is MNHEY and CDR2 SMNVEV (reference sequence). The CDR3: CASSLIGGLSYEQYF.

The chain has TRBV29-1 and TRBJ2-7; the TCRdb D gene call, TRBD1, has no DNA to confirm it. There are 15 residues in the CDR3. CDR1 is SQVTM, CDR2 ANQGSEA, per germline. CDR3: CSAHLHTGDSYEQYF.

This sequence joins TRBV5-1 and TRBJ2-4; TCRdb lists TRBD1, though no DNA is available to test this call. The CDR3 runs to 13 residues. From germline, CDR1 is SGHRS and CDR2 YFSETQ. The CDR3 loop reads CASSPGTGGIQYF.

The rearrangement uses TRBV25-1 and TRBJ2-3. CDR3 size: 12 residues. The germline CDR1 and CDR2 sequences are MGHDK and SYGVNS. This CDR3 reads CASSPSTDTQYF.

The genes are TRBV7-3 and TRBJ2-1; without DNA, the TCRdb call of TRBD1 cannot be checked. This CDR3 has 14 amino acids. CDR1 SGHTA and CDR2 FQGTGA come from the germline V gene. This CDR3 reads CASSLIGAGDEQFF.

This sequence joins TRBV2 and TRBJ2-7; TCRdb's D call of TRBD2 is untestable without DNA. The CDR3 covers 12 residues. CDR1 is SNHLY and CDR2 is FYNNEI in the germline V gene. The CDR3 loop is CASLGEDDEQYF.

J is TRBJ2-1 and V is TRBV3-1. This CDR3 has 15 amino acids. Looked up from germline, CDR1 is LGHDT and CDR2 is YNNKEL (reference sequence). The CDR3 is CASSQDRLVYNEQFF.

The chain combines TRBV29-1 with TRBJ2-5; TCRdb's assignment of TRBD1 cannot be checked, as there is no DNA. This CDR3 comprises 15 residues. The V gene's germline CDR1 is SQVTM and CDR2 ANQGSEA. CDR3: CSVGWDGAKVETQYF.

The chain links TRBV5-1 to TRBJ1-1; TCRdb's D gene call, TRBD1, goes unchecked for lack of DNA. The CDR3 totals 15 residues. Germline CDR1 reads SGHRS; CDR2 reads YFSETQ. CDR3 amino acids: CASSAQGFDGTEAFF. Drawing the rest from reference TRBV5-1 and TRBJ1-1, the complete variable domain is KAGVTQTPRYLIKTRGQQVTLSCSPISGHRSVSWYQQTPGQGLQFLFEYFSETQRNKGNFPGRFSGRQFSNSRSEMNVSTLELGDSALYLCASSAQGFDGTEAFFGQGTRLTVV.

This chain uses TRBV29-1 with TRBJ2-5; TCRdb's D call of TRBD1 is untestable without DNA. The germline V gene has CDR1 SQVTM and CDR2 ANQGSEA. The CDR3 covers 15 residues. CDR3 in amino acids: CSVATPGQYQETQYF.

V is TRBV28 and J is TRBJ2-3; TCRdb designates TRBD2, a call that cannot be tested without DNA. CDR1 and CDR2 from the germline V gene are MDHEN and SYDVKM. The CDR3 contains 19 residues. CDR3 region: CASSLSPLAGGDDTDTQYF.

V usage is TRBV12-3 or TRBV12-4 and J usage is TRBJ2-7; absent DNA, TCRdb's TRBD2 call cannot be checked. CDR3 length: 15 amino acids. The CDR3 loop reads CASSSGLLYNYEQYF.

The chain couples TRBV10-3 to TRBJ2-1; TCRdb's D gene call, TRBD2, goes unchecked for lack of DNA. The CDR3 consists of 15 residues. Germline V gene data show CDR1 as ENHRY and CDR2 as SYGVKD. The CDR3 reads CAMGTSGGEYNEQFF.

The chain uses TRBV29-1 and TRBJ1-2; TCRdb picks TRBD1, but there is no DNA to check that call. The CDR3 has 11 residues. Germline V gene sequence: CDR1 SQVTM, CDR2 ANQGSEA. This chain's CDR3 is CSVSTVDGYTF.

CDR3 sequence reads: CASSHLQDNYGYTF. This sequence joins TRBV5-6 and TRBJ1-2; checking the TCRdb D call of TRBD1 is not possible without DNA. This CDR3 region has 14 residues. Per the germline V gene, CDR1 is SGHDT and CDR2 is YYEEEE.

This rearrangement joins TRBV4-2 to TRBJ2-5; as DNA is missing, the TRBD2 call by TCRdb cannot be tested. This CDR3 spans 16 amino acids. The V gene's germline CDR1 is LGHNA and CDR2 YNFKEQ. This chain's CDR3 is CASSHSASGGVETQYF.

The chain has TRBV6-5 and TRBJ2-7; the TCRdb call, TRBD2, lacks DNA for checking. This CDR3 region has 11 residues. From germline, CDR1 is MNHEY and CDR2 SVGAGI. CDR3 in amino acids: CASGVEGEQYF.

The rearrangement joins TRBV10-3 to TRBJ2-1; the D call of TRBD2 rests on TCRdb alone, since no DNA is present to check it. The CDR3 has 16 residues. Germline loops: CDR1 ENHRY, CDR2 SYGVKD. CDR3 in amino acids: CAISDIESGRWHEQFF.

CDR3 protein: CASSPTSGGSRSYEQYF. The chain recombines TRBV7-9 with TRBJ2-7; the TCRdb D gene call, TRBD2, has no DNA to confirm it. The CDR3 contains 17 residues. Germline assignment: CDR1 SEHNR and CDR2 FQNEAQ (reference sequence).

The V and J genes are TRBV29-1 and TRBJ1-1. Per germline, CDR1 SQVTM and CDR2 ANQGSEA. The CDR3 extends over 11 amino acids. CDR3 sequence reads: CSVTYRVEAFF.

The CDR3 region is CSAAEDRVNEQFF. The genes are TRBV20-1 and TRBJ2-1; without DNA, the TCRdb call of TRBD1 cannot be checked. Per the germline V gene, CDR1 is DFQATT and CDR2 is SNEGSKA (reference sequence). CDR3 size: 13 residues.

CDR3 residues: CASSWGYEQFF. This rearrangement joins TRBV6-2 or TRBV6-3 to TRBJ2-7. The CDR3 has 11 amino acids. The germline gives CDR1 MNHEY, CDR2 SVGEGT.

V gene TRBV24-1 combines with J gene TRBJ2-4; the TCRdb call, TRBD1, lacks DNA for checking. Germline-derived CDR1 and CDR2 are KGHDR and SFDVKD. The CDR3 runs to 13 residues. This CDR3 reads CATSDFQTGVQYF.

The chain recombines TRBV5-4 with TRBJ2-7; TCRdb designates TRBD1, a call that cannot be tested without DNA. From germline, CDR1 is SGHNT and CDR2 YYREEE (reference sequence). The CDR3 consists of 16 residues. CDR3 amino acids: CASSLSTGGSYYEQYF.

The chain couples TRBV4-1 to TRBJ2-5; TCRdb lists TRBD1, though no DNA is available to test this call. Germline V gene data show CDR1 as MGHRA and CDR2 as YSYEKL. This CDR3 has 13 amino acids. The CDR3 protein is CASSQAGSEAQYF.

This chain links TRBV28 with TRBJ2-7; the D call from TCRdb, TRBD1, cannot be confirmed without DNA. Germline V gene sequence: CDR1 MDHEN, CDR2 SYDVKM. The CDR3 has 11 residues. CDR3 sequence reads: CASEGGYEQYF.

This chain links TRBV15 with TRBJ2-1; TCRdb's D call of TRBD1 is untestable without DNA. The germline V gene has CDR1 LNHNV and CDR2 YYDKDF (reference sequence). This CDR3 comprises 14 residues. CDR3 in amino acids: CATSPRDREMKQFF.

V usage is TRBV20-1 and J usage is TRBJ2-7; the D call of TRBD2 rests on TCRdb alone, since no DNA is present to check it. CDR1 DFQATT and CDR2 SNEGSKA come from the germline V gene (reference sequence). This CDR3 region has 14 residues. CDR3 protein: CSARDLAASYEQYF.

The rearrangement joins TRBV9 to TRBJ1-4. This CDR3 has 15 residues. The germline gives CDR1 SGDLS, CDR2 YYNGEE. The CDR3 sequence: CASSGGITTNEKLFF. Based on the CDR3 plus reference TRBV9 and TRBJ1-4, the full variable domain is DSGVTQTPKHLITATGQRVTLRCSPRSGDLSVYWYQQSLDQGLQFLIQYYNGEERAKGNILERFSAQQFPDLHSELNLSSLELGDSALYFCASSGGITTNEKLFFGSGTQLSVL.

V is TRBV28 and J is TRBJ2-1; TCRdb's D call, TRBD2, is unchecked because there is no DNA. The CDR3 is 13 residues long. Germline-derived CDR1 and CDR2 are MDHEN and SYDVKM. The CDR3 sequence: CASSPDYDNEQFF.